This T cell receptor (beta chain) was identified during a study of tumor and adjacent non-tumor tissue in lung cancer. Study overall: There were around 11 adenocarcinoma, a couple of squamous cell carcinoma and 1 small cell lung cancer cases. Study-level results: TCR diversity was significantly greater in tumor than normal lung tissue. Patients with more diverse tumor TCRs had worse survival.

The library came from three nested PCR rounds adapted from ARM-PCR protocols. TCRdb ran MiXCR on the multiplex PCR reads and lists one entry per CDR3 protein. The table has under 250,000 distinct CDR3 sequences, less than 80% seen once; the top ten hold around 27%. Note on this clonotype: Its cognate antigen is unknown. Given the absence of the conserved phenylalanine or tryptophan at the CDR3 end, a read error is likely.

No cell sorting was done before RNA was extracted from the tissue. There are 18 residues in the CDR3. Germline CDR1 is SGHNT and CDR2 is YENEEA. Sequenced sample: lung tumor tissue. The receptor was derived from a man aged 55 to 70 with non-small cell lung cancer. V and J are TRBV11-3 and TRBJ2-2; TRBD2 aligns across 14 bases. The CDR3 sequence is CARSLGTSGSVNTGELFY. CDR3 DNA: TGTGCCAGAAGCTTAGGGACTAGCGGGAGTGTGAACACCGGGGAGCTGTTTTAT.